This T cell receptor (beta chain) was recorded in a study of blood T cell repertoires in COVID-19. Study-wide background: The United States, Italy and Spain supplied acute and convalescent COVID-19 samples. PBMCs, B-cell-depleted T cells, or T cells provided the cDNA or gDNA that made up the material.

This clone was detected once. V dropped 5 bases and J dropped 2 bases, with 12 bases sitting between them. The CDR3 contains 14 residues. CDR1 and CDR2 (germline): SNHLY, FYNNEI. Authors' processing steps: Quantification of nucleated cells was approximated via reference gene primer amplification. Sequencing was performed with immunoSEQ multiplex PCR; in TCRdb, only in-frame clones are kept and a portion is missing. V and J calls and clone size are those listed in that table; D and trimming were worked out from the DNA. The data contain some 100,000 clones, roughly nine tenths of them singletons. The V call is TRBV2, the J call TRBJ2-5; maybe TRBD1 (6 bases). Input material: peripheral blood. This TCR was recovered from a human donor with active COVID-19. The donor label of this sample is uncertain. CDR3 bases: TGTGCCAGCAGTCGAGGACAGCTACAAGAGACCCAGTACTTC. Translating gives CASSRGQLQETQYF.